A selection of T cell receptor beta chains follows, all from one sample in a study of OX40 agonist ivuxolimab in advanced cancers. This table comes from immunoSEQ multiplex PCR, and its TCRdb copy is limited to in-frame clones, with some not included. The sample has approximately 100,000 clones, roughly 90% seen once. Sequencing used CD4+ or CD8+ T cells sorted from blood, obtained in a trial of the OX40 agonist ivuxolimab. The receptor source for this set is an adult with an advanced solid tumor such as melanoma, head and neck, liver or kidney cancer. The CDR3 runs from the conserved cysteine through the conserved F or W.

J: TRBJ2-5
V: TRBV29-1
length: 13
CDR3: CSVELLGQETQYF

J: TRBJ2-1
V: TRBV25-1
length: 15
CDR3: CASSPPGGPYNEQFF

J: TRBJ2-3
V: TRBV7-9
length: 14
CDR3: CASSLGQATDTQYF

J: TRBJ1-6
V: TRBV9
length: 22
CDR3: CASSPSVGRDRGLTSYNSPLHF

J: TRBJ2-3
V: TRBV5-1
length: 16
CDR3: CASSLGSSGFTDTQYF

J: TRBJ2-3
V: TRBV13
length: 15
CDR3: CASSLQGALKDTQYF

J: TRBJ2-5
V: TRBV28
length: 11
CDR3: CASSLGETQYF

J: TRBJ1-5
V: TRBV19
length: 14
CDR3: CASSIQDSNQPQHF

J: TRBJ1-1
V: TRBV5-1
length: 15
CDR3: CASSYLTDVNTEAFF

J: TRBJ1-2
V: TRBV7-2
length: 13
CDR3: CASSPRDNYGYTF

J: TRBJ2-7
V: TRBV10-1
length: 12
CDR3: CASGTEPYEQYF

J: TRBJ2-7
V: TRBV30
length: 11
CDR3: CAWRRWGEQYF

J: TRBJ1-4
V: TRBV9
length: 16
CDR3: CASSVGLMGANEKLFF

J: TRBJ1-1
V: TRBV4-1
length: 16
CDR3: CASSQQSGQRNTEAFF

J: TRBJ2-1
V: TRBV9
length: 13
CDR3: CASTRTENNEQFF

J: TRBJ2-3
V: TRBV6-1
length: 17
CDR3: CASSETVSGRGTDTQYF

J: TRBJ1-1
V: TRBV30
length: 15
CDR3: CASLDSRQGNTEAFF

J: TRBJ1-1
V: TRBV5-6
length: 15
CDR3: CASSQLLSGTGGAFF

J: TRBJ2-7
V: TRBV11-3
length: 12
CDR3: CASSFSQGEQYF

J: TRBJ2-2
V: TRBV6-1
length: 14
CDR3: CASSEPGHTGELFF

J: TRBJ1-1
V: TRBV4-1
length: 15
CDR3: CASSTRTGEGAEAFF

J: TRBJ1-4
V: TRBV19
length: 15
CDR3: CASSDSGGRGEKLFF

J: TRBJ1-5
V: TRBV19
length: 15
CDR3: CASSIVIGGYQPQHF

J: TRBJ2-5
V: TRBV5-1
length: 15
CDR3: CASSLEGRYGETQYF

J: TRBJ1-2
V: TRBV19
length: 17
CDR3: CASSIDPVGRDNYGYTF

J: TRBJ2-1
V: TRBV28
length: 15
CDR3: CASSLEAGPYNEQFF

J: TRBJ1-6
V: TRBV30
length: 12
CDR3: CAWKRYNSPLHF

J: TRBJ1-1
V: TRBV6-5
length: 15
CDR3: CASSQTGQPNTEAFF

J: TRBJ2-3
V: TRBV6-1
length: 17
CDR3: CASSEALGGGGTDTQYF

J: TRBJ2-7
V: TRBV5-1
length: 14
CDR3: CASSLWRGPYEQYF

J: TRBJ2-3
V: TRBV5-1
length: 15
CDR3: CASWPSGGSGDTQYF

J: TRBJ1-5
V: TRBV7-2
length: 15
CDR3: CASSQGTGGIQPQHF

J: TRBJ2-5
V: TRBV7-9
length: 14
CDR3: CASSSTGGPETQYF

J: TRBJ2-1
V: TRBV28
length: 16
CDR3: CASSPGTSGGHNEQFF

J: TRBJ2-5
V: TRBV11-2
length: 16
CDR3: CASSLSLGQRQETQYF

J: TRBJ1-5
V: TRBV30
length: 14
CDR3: CAWTGTTSNQPQHF

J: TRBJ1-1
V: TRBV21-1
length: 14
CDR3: CASRKQGRGTEAFF

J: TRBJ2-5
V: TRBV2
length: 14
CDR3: CASSGQGARETQYF

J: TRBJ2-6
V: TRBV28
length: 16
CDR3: CASSHEGDSGANVLTF

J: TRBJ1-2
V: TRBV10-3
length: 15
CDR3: CAISEGIPGTDGYTF

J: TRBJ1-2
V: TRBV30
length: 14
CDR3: CAWDRGLLANGYTF

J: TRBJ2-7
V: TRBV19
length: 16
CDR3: CASSIASSGRGHEQYF

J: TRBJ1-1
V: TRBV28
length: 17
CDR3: CASSGPGTARLRAEAFF

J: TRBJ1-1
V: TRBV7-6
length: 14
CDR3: CASSPRGVNTEAFF

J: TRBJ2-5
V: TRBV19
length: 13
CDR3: CASSIGGGKTQYF

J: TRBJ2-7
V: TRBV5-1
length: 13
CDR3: CASSAGNSYEQYF